The 3 T cell receptor beta chains below all came from one sample that was sequenced in a study of regulatory T cells in long-lasting Graves disease. Time point noted: persistent/refractory GD, antithyroid drugs over 5 years with positive TRAb. PBMC RNA was the source of the TCR library. CDR3 regions were amplified by Arm-PCR using iRepertoire HTBI primers to build TCR beta libraries. Using its own MiXCR run on the multiplex PCR reads, TCRdb lists one record per CDR3 protein. The repertoire holds 400,000 or so distinct CDR3 sequences, with about 25% as singletons. The material sequenced was peripheral blood mononuclear cells (PBMCs), taken when the disease was refractory, from a patient treated with antithyroid drugs. Source of these receptors: a female donor with Graves disease.

This clonotype was detected a few times. The chain combines TRBV2 with TRBJ2-3; no firm D call. Germline values: CDR1 SNHLY, CDR2 FYNNEI. V dropped 4 bases and J dropped 0 bases, with 11 bases sitting between them. The length of the CDR3 is 15 residues. CDR3 residues: CASSAETLSTDTQYF. The DNA of the CDR3 is TGTGCCAGCAGTGCGGAGACTCTTAGCACAGATACGCAGTATTTT.

This clonotype was seen many times. The genes are TRBV2 and TRBJ2-7; no clear D gene. Germline V lookup: CDR1 SNHLY, CDR2 FYNNEI. The CDR3 runs to 13 residues. V dropped 1 base and J dropped 4 bases, with 8 bases sitting between them. The CDR3 is CASSEVGPYEQYF. CDR3 nucleotide sequence: TGTGCCAGCAGTGAAGTCGGCCCTTACGAGCAGTACTTC.

This chain links TRBV2 with TRBJ1-3; TRBD1 agrees at 8 bases. V was pared by 6 bases and J by 4 bases, with 5 bases of the junction left unmatched. The CDR3 has 14 amino acids. Germline-derived CDR1 and CDR2 are SNHLY and FYNNEI. CDR3 protein: CASSVDRGGNTIYF. The CDR3 nucleotides are TGTGCCAGCAGCGTAGACAGGGGCGGAAACACCATATATTTT.